The 25 T cell receptor beta chains below come from one sample, sequenced in a study of blood T cell repertoires in COVID-19. Here immunoSEQ multiplex PCR was the method, and the copy in TCRdb shows in-frame clones only, minus some. The sample yields 400,000 or so clones, around nine tenths seen once. The sequencing input was peripheral blood. The receptor source for this set is a man younger than 30 with COVID-19, enrolled during active disease.

The genes are TRBV6-1 and TRBJ1-1; no reliable D call. The V end lost 2 bases, the J end lost 6 bases, and 16 bases lay between the germline ends. CDR1 MNHNS and CDR2 SASEGT come from the germline V gene. The CDR3 extends over 15 amino acids. Here the CDR3 DNA reads TGTGCCAGCAGTGAAAGCGGCCGGACCTGGGCTGAAGCTTTCTTT. This sequence encodes CASSESGRTWAEAFF.

The chain couples TRBV5-4 to TRBJ2-5; unclear D gene. Per the germline V gene, CDR1 is SGHNT and CDR2 is YYREEE (reference sequence). Trimming left V 0 bases short and J 5 bases short, with 11 bases between. This CDR3 comprises 14 residues. Written as DNA, the CDR3 is TGTGCCAGCAGCTTGGAGAACGATGAGGAGACCCAGTACTTC. This codes for CASSLENDEETQYF.

V is TRBV5-4 and J is TRBJ1-4, with TRBD1 matching 8 bases. The CDR3 sequence is 14 residues long. Losses at the gene ends were 5 bases for V and 7 bases for J; bases not matched to a gene: 7. CDR1 is SGHNT and CDR2 is YYREEE in the germline V gene (reference sequence). CDR3 sequence reads: CASSRDRGSEKLFF. CDR3 sequence (DNA): TGTGCCAGCAGTCGTGACAGGGGAAGTGAAAAACTGTTTTTT.

The rearrangement links TRBV5-4 to TRBJ2-5; a possible D gene is TRBD1 (5 bases). Germline assignment: CDR1 SGHNT and CDR2 YYREEE (reference sequence). V gave up 2 bases and J gave up 4 bases, with 9 bases separating them. The CDR3 covers 13 residues. The CDR3 DNA reads as TGTGCCAGCAGCTTAGGGGTGCGAGAGACCCAGTACTTC. The encoded protein is CASSLGVRETQYF.

J is TRBJ2-1 and V is TRBV19, with 7 bases lining up with TRBD1. Per germline, CDR1 LNHDA and CDR2 SQIVND (reference sequence). The CDR3 contains 13 residues. Germline trimming cut 7 bases from V and 9 bases from J; bases unmatched to any gene: 9. The CDR3 bases are TGTGCCAGTACTGACAGGGAGTACCTTGAGCAGTTCTTC. This encodes CASTDREYLEQFF.

The DNA for the CDR3 is TGTGCCAGTAGTAGGGCCGGGTTTGTGGGACTCAAGGAGACCCAGTACTTC. This gives the protein CASSRAGFVGLKETQYF. This rearrangement joins TRBV19 to TRBJ2-5; possible D gene TRBD2, 6 bases. Trimming left V 4 bases short and J 5 bases short, with 23 bases between. This CDR3 has 17 residues. Germline V gene data show CDR1 as LNHDA and CDR2 as SQIVND (reference sequence). The full variable domain, rest sourced from reference TRBV19 and TRBJ2-5, is DGGITQSPKYLFRKEGQNVTLSCEQNLNHDAMYWYRQDPGQGLRLIYYSQIVNDFQKGDIAEGYSVSREKKESFPLTVTSAQKNPTAFYLCASSRAGFVGLKETQYFGPGTRLLVL.

In this sample, this clone turned up many times. V is TRBV19 and J is TRBJ1-1; possible D gene TRBD1, 6 bases. There are 15 residues in the CDR3. Germline V CDR1 and CDR2: LNHDA, SQIVND (reference sequence). V was shortened by 6 bases and J by 5 bases, with 19 bases between the two germline ends. For the CDR3, the DNA is TGTGCCAGTAGCTGGGGGGGCCGTCTAATTACTGAAGCTTTCTTT. Translating it yields CASSWGGRLITEAFF.

V and J are TRBV4-1 and TRBJ2-1; 10 positions agree with TRBD2. The CDR3 consists of 16 residues. Germline CDR1 reads MGHRA; CDR2 reads YSYEKL. V gave up 0 bases and J gave up 8 bases; unmatched junction bases: 7. The DNA of the CDR3 is TGCGCCAGCAGCCAAGAGCGCTTACTAGCGGGACATGAGCAGTTCTTC. Protein sequence: CASSQERLLAGHEQFF.

V and J are TRBV4-1 and TRBJ1-5; TRBD1 agrees at 9 bases. The CDR3 is 15 residues long. Germline V gene sequence: CDR1 MGHRA, CDR2 YSYEKL. J gave up 6 bases and V 0 bases, and 3 bases lay outside the gene matches. CDR3 sequence (DNA): TGCGCCAGCAGCCAAGAACGGACAGGGGTTCAGCCCCAGCATTTT. As protein: CASSQERTGVQPQHF.

The chain links TRBV4-2 to TRBJ1-2; the match to TRBD1 covers 10 bases. The ends lost 1 base at V and 0 bases at J; junction bases unmatched: 11. This CDR3 has 19 amino acids. Per germline, CDR1 LGHNA and CDR2 YNFKEQ. CDR3 residues: CASSQGVETGGEANYGYTF. The CDR3 DNA sequence: TGTGCCAGCAGCCAAGGGGTCGAGACAGGGGGCGAAGCTAACTATGGCTACACCTTC.

The V and J genes are TRBV6-5 and TRBJ2-7; TRBD1 is a possible D gene (5 bases). V was cut by 0 bases and J by 1 base, with 10 bases left in between. CDR1 is MNHEY and CDR2 is SVGAGI in the germline V gene. CDR3 length: 15 residues. The CDR3 region has the DNA TGTGCCAGCAGTTACTCCCGAGGACATTCCTACGAGCAGTACTTC. It translates to CASSYSRGHSYEQYF.

In this sample, this clone turned up once. The J gene is TRBJ2-3, the V gene TRBV24-1; 8 bases match TRBD2. Unmatched junction bases numbered 8, after V lost 8 bases and J lost 2 bases. Looked up from germline, CDR1 is KGHDR and CDR2 is SFDVKD. The CDR3 covers 15 residues. CDR3 amino acids: CATTSGSDNTDTQYF. CDR3 DNA: TGTGCCACCACCAGCGGGAGTGATAACACAGATACGCAGTATTTT.

This chain connects TRBV27 to TRBJ2-3; D gene ambiguous. This CDR3 comprises 15 residues. Germline CDR1 is MNHEY and CDR2 is SMNVEV (reference sequence). V was trimmed by 6 bases and J by 3 bases, leaving 16 bases between them. In DNA, the CDR3 is TGTGCCAGCAGCCTTAGCCGGGTCGGGACAGATACGCAGTATTTT. It is translated as CASSLSRVGTDTQYF.

The chain links TRBV9 to TRBJ2-1; 7 bases fit TRBD2. Germline-derived CDR1 and CDR2 are SGDLS and YYNGEE. This CDR3 region has 16 residues. V was clipped by 0 bases and J by 4 bases; unmatched bases: 7. CDR3 sequence reads: CASSVATGGIYNEQFF. CDR3 DNA: TGTGCCAGCAGCGTAGCTACGGGGGGAATATACAATGAGCAGTTCTTC. The full variable domain, in which reference TRBV9 and TRBJ2-1 provide the parts outside the CDR3, is DSGVTQTPKHLITATGQRVTLRCSPRSGDLSVYWYQQSLDQGLQFLIQYYNGEERAKGNILERFSAQQFPDLHSELNLSSLELGDSALYFCASSVATGGIYNEQFFGPGTRLTVL.

The V call is TRBV5-1, the J call TRBJ1-4, with D tentatively TRBD1 (5 bases). In germline, CDR1 is SGHRS, CDR2 YFSETQ. V dropped 1 base and J dropped 6 bases, with 10 bases sitting between them. The CDR3 covers 14 residues. CDR3 sequence reads: CASSLLGRDEKLFF. The CDR3 DNA follows: TGCGCCAGCAGCTTGTTGGGCAGGGATGAAAAACTGTTTTTT.

The CDR3 region has the DNA TGTGCCAGCAGCCTTACAGTCACTGAAGCTTTCTTT. As protein: CASSLTVTEAFF. The rearrangement joins TRBV7-9 to TRBJ1-1; D remains ambiguous. Trimming stripped 5 bases from V and 4 bases from J, with 8 bases between. Germline lookup yields CDR1 SEHNR and CDR2 FQNEAQ (reference sequence). The CDR3 spans 12 residues.

V is TRBV27 and J is TRBJ2-7; 8 nucleotides line up with TRBD1. CDR1 is MNHEY and CDR2 is SMNVEV in the germline V gene (reference sequence). This CDR3 comprises 14 residues. After removal of 10 bases from V and 5 bases from J, the junction contained 13 bases not matched to a gene. The CDR3 DNA reads as TGTGCCACGGCCAGGGACAGGCTCACCCACGAGCAGTACTTC. This encodes CATARDRLTHEQYF.

The chain employs TRBV13 and TRBJ2-7; 9 bases are a match to TRBD2. V gave up 4 bases and J gave up 7 bases; unmatched junction bases: 8. The CDR3 runs to 14 residues. The germline V gene has CDR1 PRHDT and CDR2 FYEKMQ (reference sequence). DNA for the CDR3: TGTGCCAGCAGCTCCGGGACTAGCATGGGGGAGCAGTACTTC. It encodes CASSSGTSMGEQYF.

The chain uses TRBV29-1 and TRBJ1-1; unclear D gene. The CDR3 contains 15 residues. The germline gives CDR1 SQVTM, CDR2 ANQGSEA. Trimming stripped 4 bases from V and 7 bases from J, with 22 bases between. For the CDR3, the DNA is TGCAGCGTTGTTAAAACATGGGTTCGAGGAAGTGAAGCTTTCTTT. As protein: CSVVKTWVRGSEAFF.

The rearrangement links TRBV25-1 to TRBJ2-7; 9 bases are shared with TRBD1. The germline V gene has CDR1 MGHDK and CDR2 SYGVNS. The CDR3 loop spans 15 amino acids. V lost 3 bases to trimming and J lost 4 bases; unmatched junction nucleotides: 7. The CDR3 here is CASSDAGTGLYEQYF. The CDR3 nucleotides read TGTGCCAGCAGTGACGCCGGGACAGGGCTTTACGAGCAGTACTTC.

The genes are TRBV3-1 (or the pseudogene TRBV3-2) and TRBJ1-1, with 8 bases aligning to TRBD1. Unmatched junction bases numbered 5, after V lost 0 bases and J lost 5 bases. Germline V gene sequence: CDR1 LGHDT, CDR2 YNNKEL (reference sequence). The CDR3 length is 15 residues. CDR3 sequence: CASSQDETGETEAFF. The DNA of the CDR3 is TGTGCCAGCAGCCAAGACGAGACAGGGGAGACTGAAGCTTTCTTT.

The chain joins TRBV5-1 to TRBJ2-3; 8 positions match TRBD2. The germline CDR1 and CDR2 sequences are SGHRS and YFSETQ. With V trimmed by 3 bases and J by 1 base, 7 bases remained unmatched. CDR3 length equals 16 residues. DNA of the CDR3: TGCGCCAGCAGCTCCCAAGCGGGAGTTCGCACAGATACGCAGTATTTT. Amino acid sequence: CASSSQAGVRTDTQYF.

The chain uses TRBV5-1 and TRBJ1-2; TRBD1 agrees at 9 bases. CDR1 SGHRS and CDR2 YFSETQ come from the germline V gene. Trimming at V came to 7 bases and at J to 2 bases, leaving 9 bases not matched to a gene. The CDR3 totals 15 residues. The CDR3 loop reads CASHYGTGRNYGYTF. In nucleotides, the CDR3 is TGCGCCAGCCACTACGGGACAGGGCGCAACTATGGCTACACCTTC.

The chain carries TRBV7-6 and TRBJ2-1, with 11 bases fitting TRBD2. Trimming took 1 base from V and 4 from J; bases not matched to a gene: 0. In germline, CDR1 is SGHVS, CDR2 FNYEAQ. The CDR3 totals 15 residues. CDR3 sequence: CASSLGTSGYNEQFF. In nucleotides, the CDR3 is TGTGCCAGCAGCTTAGGGACTAGCGGGTACAATGAGCAGTTCTTC.

This chain links TRBV9 with TRBJ1-6, with 8 nucleotides matching TRBD1. V lost 3 bases and J lost 10; bases outside the gene matches: 9. This CDR3 is 15 amino acids long. Germline CDR1 and CDR2: SGDLS and YYNGEE. For the CDR3, the DNA is TGTGCCAGCAGCGGAGGACAGGGACACCAGTCACCCCTCCACTTT. Protein sequence: CASSGGQGHQSPLHF.